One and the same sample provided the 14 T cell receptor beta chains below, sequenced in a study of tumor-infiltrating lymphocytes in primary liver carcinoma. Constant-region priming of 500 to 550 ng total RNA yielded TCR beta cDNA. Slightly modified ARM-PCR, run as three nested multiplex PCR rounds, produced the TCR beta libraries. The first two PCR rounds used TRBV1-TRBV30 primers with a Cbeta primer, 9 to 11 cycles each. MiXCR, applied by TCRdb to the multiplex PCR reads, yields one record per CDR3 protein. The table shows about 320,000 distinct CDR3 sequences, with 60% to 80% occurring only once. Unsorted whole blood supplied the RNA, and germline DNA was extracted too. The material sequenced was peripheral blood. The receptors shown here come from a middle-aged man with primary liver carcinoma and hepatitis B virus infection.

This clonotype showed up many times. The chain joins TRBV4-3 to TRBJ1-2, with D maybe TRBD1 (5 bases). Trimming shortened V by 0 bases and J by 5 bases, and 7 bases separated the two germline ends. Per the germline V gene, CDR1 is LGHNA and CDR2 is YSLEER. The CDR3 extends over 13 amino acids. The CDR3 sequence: CASSQDGGYGYTF. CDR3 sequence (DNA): TGCGCCAGCAGCCAAGATGGGGGTTATGGCTACACCTTC.

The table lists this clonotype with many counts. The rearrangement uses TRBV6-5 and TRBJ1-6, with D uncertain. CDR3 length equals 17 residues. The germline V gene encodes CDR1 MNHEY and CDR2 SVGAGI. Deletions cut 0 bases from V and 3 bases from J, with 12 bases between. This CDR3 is CASSYSAGTGYNSPLHF. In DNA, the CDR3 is TGTGCCAGCAGTTACTCGGCAGGAACTGGCTATAATTCACCCCTCCACTTT.

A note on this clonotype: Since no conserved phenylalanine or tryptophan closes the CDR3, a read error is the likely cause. The CDR3 sequence: CSVVGPETQYL. CDR3 sequence (DNA): TGCAGCGTTGTCGGACCAGAGACCCAGTACCTC. The chain uses TRBV29-1 and TRBJ2-5; unclear D gene. Germline V CDR1 and CDR2: SQVTM, ANQGSEA. Trimming pared 4 bases from V and 4 bases from J, leaving 7 bases between. This CDR3 region has 11 residues.

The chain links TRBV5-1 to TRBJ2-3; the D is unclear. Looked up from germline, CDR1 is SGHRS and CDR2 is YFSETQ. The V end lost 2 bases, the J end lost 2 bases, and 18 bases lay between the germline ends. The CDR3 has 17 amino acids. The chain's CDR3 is CASSFAVGAGPTDTQYF. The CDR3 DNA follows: TGCGCCAGCAGCTTTGCCGTTGGTGCAGGTCCCACAGATACGCAGTATTTT.

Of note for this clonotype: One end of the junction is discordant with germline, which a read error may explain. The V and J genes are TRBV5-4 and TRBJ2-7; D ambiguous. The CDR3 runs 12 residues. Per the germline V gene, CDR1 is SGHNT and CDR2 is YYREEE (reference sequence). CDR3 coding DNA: TGTGCCAGCAGCTTGGACTCAGACGAGGAGTACTTC. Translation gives CASSLDSDEEYF.

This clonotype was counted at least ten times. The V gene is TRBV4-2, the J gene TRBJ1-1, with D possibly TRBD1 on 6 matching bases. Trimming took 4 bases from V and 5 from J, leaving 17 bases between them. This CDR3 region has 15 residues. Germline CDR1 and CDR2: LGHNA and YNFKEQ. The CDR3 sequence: CASSPQQGSVTEAFF. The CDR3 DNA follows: TGTGCCAGCAGCCCGCAACAGGGTTCGGTGACTGAAGCTTTCTTT.

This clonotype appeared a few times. The CDR3 bases are TGTGCCAGCAGTGAAGGGGGCTCTGGAAACACCATATATTTT. This codes for CASSEGGSGNTIYF. V gene TRBV25-1 combines with J gene TRBJ1-3, with D possibly matching TRBD1 (5 bases). The CDR3 is 14 amino acids. CDR1 is MGHDK, CDR2 SYGVNS, per germline. The V gene lost 2 bases and the J gene lost 0 bases, with 5 bases spanning the gap. The complete variable domain, with remaining parts taken from reference TRBV25-1 and TRBJ1-3, reads EADIYQTPRYLVIGTGKKITLECSQTMGHDKMYWYQQDPGMELHLIHYSYGVNSTEKGDLSSESTVSRIRTEHFPLTLESARPSHTSQYLCASSEGGSGNTIYFGEGSWLTVV.

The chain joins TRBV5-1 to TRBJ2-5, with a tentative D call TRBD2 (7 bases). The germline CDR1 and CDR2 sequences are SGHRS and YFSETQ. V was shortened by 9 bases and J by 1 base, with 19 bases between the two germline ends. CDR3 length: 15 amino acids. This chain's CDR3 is CAITRGAAVQETQYF. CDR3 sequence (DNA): TGCGCCATCACCCGGGGGGCGGCGGTCCAAGAGACCCAGTACTTC.

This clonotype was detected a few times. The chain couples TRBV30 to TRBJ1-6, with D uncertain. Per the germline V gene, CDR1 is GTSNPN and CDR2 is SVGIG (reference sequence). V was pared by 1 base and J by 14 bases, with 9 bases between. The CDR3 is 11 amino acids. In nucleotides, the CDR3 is TGTGCCTGGAGTGGCGGGTTCACCCTCCACTTT. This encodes CAWSGGFTLHF.

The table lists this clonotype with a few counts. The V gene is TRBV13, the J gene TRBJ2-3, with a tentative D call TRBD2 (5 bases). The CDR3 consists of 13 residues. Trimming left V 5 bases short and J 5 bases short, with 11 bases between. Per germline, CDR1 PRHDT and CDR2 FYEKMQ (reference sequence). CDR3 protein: CASSPSLGDTQYF. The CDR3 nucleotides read TGTGCCAGCAGCCCCTCACTAGGAGATACGCAGTATTTT. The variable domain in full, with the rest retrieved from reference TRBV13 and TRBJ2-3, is AAGVIQSPRHLIKEKRETATLKCYPIPRHDTVYWYQQGPGQDPQFLISFYEKMQSDKGSIPDRFSAQQFSDYHSELNMSSLELGDSALYFCASSPSLGDTQYFGPGTRLTVL.

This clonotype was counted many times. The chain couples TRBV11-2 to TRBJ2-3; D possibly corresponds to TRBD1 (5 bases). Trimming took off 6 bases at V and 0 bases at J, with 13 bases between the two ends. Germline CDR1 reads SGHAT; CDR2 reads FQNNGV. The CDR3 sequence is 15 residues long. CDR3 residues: CASRSIQGSTDTQYF. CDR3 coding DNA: TGTGCCAGCAGGTCAATTCAGGGTAGCACAGATACGCAGTATTTT.

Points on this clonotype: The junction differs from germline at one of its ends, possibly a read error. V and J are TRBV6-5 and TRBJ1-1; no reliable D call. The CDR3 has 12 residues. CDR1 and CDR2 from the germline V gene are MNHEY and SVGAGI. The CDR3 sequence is CASIILNTKAFF. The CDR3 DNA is TGTGCCAGCATAATCCTGAACACTAAAGCTTTCTTT.

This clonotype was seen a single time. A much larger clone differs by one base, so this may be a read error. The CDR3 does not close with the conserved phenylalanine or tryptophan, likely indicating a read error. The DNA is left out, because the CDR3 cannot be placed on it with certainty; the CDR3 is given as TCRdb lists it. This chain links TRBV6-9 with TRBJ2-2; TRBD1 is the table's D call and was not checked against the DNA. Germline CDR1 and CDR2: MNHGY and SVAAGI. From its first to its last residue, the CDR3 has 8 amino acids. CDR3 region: CANIMDRE.

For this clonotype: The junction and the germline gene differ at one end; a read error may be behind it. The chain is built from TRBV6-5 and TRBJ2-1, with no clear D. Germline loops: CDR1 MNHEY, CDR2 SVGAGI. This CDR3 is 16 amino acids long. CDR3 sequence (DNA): TGTGCCAGCAGCTCACGGGCCCCCGTGGGGTACAGTGAGCAGTCCTTC. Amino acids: CASSSRAPVGYSEQSF.